Listed here is a single T cell receptor beta chain. Its antigen is not identified. The assay was immunoSEQ multiplex PCR, and TCRdb's table has in-frame clones only and misses some. The sample contains tens of thousands of clones, 82% of which appear only once. This sample was included in a study of OX40 agonist ivuxolimab in advanced cancers. Study in general: Patients received ivuxolimab, an agonistic anti-OX40 (CD134) antibody. Broader study findings: At doses 0.1 to 3.0 mg/kg, CD4+ and CD8+ clones expanded. In CD8+ T cells, expanded clones were on average more numerous than in CD4+.

V was pared by 2 bases and J by 0 bases, with 8 bases between. Germline CDR1 SEHNR, CDR2 FQNEAQ (reference sequence). This CDR3 is 15 amino acids long. The source material was CD4+ or CD8+ T cells sorted from blood, sampled in a trial of the OX40 agonist ivuxolimab. The TCR comes from an adult with an advanced solid tumor such as melanoma, head and neck, liver or kidney cancer. This chain connects TRBV7-9 to TRBJ2-1; maybe TRBD2 (6 bases). As DNA, the CDR3 is TGTGCCAGCAGCTTACGGGAGCCCTCCTACAATGAGCAGTTCTTC. Amino acids: CASSLREPSYNEQFF.